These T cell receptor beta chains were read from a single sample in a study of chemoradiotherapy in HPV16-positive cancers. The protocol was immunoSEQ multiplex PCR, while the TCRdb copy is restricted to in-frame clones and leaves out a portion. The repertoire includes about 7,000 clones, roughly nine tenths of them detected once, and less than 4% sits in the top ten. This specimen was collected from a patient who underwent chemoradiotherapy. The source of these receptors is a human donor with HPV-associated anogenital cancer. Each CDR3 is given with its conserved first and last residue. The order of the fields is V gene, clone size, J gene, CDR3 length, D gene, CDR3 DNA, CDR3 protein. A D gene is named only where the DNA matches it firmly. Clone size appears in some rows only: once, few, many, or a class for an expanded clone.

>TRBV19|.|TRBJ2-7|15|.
TGTGCCAGTACCGATCGGGTCGAAACCTCCTACGAGCAGTACTTC
CASTDRVETSYEQYF
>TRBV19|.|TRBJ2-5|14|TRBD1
TGTGCCAGTAGTCCAGGACAGGGTTGGGAGACCCAGTACTTC
CASSPGQGWETQYF
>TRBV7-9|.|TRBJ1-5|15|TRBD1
TGTGCCAGCAGCACCACAGACAGGGACACTCAGCCCCAGCATTTT
CASSTTDRDTQPQHF
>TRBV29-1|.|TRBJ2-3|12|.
TGCAGCGTTGGGCAGGGTGGGGATACGCAGTATTTT
CSVGQGGDTQYF
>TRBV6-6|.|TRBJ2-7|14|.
TGTGCCAGCAGTTATAAAGGCCTGGCCTACGAGCAGTACTTC
CASSYKGLAYEQYF
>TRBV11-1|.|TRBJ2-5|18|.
TGTGCCAGCAGCTTAGAGTCCACGTCTAGCGAAGGGGAAGAGACCCAGTACTTC
CASSLESTSSEGEETQYF
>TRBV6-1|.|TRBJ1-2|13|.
TGTGCCAGCAGTGAAAGGAAGAATGGAGGCTACACCTTC
CASSERKNGGYTF
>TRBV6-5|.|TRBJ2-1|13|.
TGTGCCAGCAGAGGCTCTACGTACAATGAGCAGTTCTTC
CASRGSTYNEQFF
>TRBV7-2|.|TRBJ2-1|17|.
TGTGCCAGCAGCTTAGCGTCGGGTGGGGGGGCGCAAAATGAGCAGTTCTTC
CASSLASGGGAQNEQFF
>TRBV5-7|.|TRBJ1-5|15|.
TGTGCCAGCAGCAGGGTCCAGGGAGAGGGAGAGCCCCAGCATTTT
CASSRVQGEGEPQHF
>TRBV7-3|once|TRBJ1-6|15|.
TGTGCCAGCAGCTTAAGGTCCGGGGTGGATTCACCCCTCCACTTT
CASSLRSGVDSPLHF
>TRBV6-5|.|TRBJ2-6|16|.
TGTGCCAGCAGTTACTCGTCAGGGACTGGGGCCAACGTCCTGACTTTC
CASSYSSGTGANVLTF
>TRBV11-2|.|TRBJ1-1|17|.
TGTGCCAGCAGCTTGAGTAGGGGGGGCGCTGGGGGCACTGAAGCTTTCTTT
CASSLSRGGAGGTEAFF
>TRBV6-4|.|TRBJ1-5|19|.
TGTGCCAGCAGTGACTTACGGGGTTGGGGCCCTTATAGCAATCAGCCCCAGCATTTT
CASSDLRGWGPYSNQPQHF
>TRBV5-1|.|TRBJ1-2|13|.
TGCGCCAGCCCCTCGGACGCCGCATGGGGCTACACCTTC
CASPSDAAWGYTF
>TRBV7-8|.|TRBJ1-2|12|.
TGTGCCAGCAGCCGGGACAACTATGGCTACACCTTC
CASSRDNYGYTF
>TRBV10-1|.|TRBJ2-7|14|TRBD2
TGCGCCAGCAGTGACGGCGGGGGCTCCTACGAGCAGTACTTC
CASSDGGGSYEQYF
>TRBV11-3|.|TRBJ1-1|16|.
TGTGCCAGCAGCCCACCATTTGGTGTGCGCGGCACTGAAGCTTTCTTT
CASSPPFGVRGTEAFF
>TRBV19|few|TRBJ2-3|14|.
TGTGCCAGTAGATTGACAGGAGGGCCAGATACGCAGTATTTT
CASRLTGGPDTQYF
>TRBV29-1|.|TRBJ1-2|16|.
TGCAGCGTTGGGCGGATCAACTCTCCAAATAACTATGGCTACACCTTC
CSVGRINSPNNYGYTF
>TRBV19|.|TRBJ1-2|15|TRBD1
TGTGCCAGTAGTGATGGACAGGGCTTCACCTATGGCTACACCTTC
CASSDGQGFTYGYTF
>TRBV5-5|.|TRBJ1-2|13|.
TGTGCCAGCACGTCCGGTGGGGGCTATGGCTACACCTTC
CASTSGGGYGYTF
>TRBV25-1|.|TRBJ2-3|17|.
TGTGCCAGCAGTGCAAGATCCGATCTTACCAGCACAGATACGCAGTATTTT
CASSARSDLTSTDTQYF
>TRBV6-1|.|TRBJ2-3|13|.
TGTGCCAGCAGTGCGAAACTTGGAGATACGCAGTATTTT
CASSAKLGDTQYF
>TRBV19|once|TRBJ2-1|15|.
TGTGCCAGTAGTATGTGGACAGTCTGGGACAATGAGCAGTTCTTC
CASSMWTVWDNEQFF
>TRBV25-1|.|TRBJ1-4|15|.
TGTGCCAGCAGTGACGGGACCGGCCAGGATGAAAAACTGTTTTTT
CASSDGTGQDEKLFF
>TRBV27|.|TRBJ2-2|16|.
TGTGCCAGCAGACTAGGGGCTTCAAGGATCGCCGGGGAGCTGTTTTTT
CASRLGASRIAGELFF
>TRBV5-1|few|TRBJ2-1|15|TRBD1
TGCGCCAGCAGCAGGACAGGGGGCCTCAACAATGAGCAGTTCTTC
CASSRTGGLNNEQFF
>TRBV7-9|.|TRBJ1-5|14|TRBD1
TGTGCCAGCAGCAGGACAGGTAGCAATCAGCCCCAGCATTTT
CASSRTGSNQPQHF
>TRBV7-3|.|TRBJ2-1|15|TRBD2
TGTGCCAGCAGCCGACAAGCGGGGGGGCTCAATGAGCAGTTCTTC
CASSRQAGGLNEQFF
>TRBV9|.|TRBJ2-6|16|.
TGTGCCAGCAGCAGGGACGCTAACTCTGGGGCCAACGTCCTGACTTTC
CASSRDANSGANVLTF
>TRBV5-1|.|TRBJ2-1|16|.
TGCGCCAGCAGCTGGGTCCCAGGGAATACGTACAATGAGCAGTTCTTC
CASSWVPGNTYNEQFF
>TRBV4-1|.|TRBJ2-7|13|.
TGCGCCAGCAGCTACACTAGTACTTACGAGCAGTACTTC
CASSYTSTYEQYF
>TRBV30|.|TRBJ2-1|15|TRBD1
TGTGCCTGGAAATCCGGGACAGGGGCTTACAATGAGCAGTTCTTC
CAWKSGTGAYNEQFF
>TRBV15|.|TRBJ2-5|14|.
TGTGCCACCAGCAGAGAGGTGTGGGGAGAGACCCAGTACTTC
CATSREVWGETQYF
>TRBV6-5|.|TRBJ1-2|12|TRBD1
TGTGCCAGCAGAGGACAGGCCGGCAGCTACACCTTC
CASRGQAGSYTF
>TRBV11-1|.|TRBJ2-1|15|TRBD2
TGTGCCAGCAGCTCACTAGCGGCAAGATCCAATGAGCAGTTCTTC
CASSSLAARSNEQFF
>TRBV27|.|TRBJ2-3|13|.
TGTGCCAGCAGTTTAATAAGTGGAGATACGCAGTATTTT
CASSLISGDTQYF
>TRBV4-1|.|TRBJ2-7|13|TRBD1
TGCGCCAGCAGACAGACAGGGGTTGACGAGCAGTACTTC
CASRQTGVDEQYF
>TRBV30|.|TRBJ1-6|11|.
TGTGCCTGGAGAGCAAATTCACCCCTCCACTTT
CAWRANSPLHF
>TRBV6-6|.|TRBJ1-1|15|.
TGTGCCAGCAGTTACCCACTAGTATTGGGCGCTGAAGCTTTCTTT
CASSYPLVLGAEAFF
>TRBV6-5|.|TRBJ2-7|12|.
TGTGCCAGCAGTTCTGGCTCGTACGAGCAGTACTTC
CASSSGSYEQYF
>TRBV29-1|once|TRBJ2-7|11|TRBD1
TGCAGCGCCACGAGGGACAGGGAGCAGTACTTC
CSATRDREQYF
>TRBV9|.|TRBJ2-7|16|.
TGTGCCAGCAGCCCCAGTATTAAGAGGTCCTCCTACGAGCAGTACTTC
CASSPSIKRSSYEQYF
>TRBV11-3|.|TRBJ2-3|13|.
TGTGCCAGCAGCTCCCTAGAGGGGGATACGCAGTATTTT
CASSSLEGDTQYF
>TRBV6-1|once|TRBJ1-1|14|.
TGTGCCAGCAGTGACCCAGGGAATGGCACTGAAGCTTTCTTT
CASSDPGNGTEAFF
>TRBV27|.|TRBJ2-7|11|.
TGTGCTTCGCATGAAGGCTACGAGCAGTACTTC
CASHEGYEQYF
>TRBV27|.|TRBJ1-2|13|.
TGTGCCAGCAGTTTATGGTCGGGGGGCGTCGACACCTTC
CASSLWSGGVDTF
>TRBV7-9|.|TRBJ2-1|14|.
TGTGCCAGCAGCTTAACCGGGAAATACAATGAGCAGTTCTTC
CASSLTGKYNEQFF
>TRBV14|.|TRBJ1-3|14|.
TGTGCCAGCAGCCAAAGGAGCTCTGGAAACACCATATATTTT
CASSQRSSGNTIYF
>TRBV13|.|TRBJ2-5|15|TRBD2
TGTGCCAGCAGCCCGGGGACTAGCGGGGATGAGACCCAGTACTTC
CASSPGTSGDETQYF
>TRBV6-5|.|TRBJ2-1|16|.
TGTGCCAGCAGTTACGATTCCGGTATTTCCTACAATGAGCAGTTCTTC
CASSYDSGISYNEQFF
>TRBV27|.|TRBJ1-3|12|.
TGTGCCAGCAGTGATCCGGGAAACACCATATATTTT
CASSDPGNTIYF
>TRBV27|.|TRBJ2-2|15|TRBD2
TGTGCCAGCAGTTTGGGGCGGGGGGGCCTTGGGGAGCTGTTTTTT
CASSLGRGGLGELFF
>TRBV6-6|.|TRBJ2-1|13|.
TGTGCCAGCAGTCGCGACTCTTACAATGAGCAGTTCTTC
CASSRDSYNEQFF
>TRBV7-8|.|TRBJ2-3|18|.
TGTGCCAGCAGCCCGTCCCCCCGAGGGGCGCGACAGACAGATACGCAGTATTTT
CASSPSPRGARQTDTQYF
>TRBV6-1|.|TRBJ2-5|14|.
TGTGCCAGCAGTGATTGGTCGGAGGGGGAGACCCAGTACTTC
CASSDWSEGETQYF
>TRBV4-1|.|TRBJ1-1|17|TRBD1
TGCGCCAGCAGCCAACCTTGGGACAGGGGGCCTAACACTGAAGCTTTCTTT
CASSQPWDRGPNTEAFF